The next 22 T cell receptor beta chains were all read from a single sample in a study of molecular identifiers for immune sequencing clone quantification (dated by TCRdb to the late 2010s). Receptor amplification or capture employed PCR. TCRdb names Illumina MiSeq as the instrument used. TCRdb cleaned the public reads at Q25 with fastp, built clones with MiXCR and kept in-frame beta chains. Every entry covers one CDR3 protein and lists the most common genes and DNA from its rows. The sample table contains roughly 2,600 distinct CDR3 sequences; only one count was recorded for about a sixth of them. 8.2% of the sample is in the top ten clones. Source material: naive CD8+ T cells from blood, with Jurkat cell RNA spiked in. The sample's cell subset or site label, decoded: FACS-sorted CD8+CD4-CCR7+CD45RA+ naive T cells. The receptors stem from a human donor in good health. Some libraries in this study had Jurkat cell RNA spiked in.

By its share, this clonotype is medium-sized. V gene TRBV5-1 combines with J gene TRBJ2-2; tentative D call: TRBD2 (6 bases). The CDR3 has 12 residues. V lost 3 bases and J 6 bases, leaving 6 bases between the germline ends. Germline V lookup: CDR1 SGHRS, CDR2 YFSETQ. CDR3 sequence: CASSWGAGELFF. CDR3 DNA sequence: TGCGCCAGCAGCTGGGGGGCCGGGGAGCTGTTTTTT.

In its sample, this clonotype ranks as medium-sized (0.01 to 0.1%). V gene TRBV29-1 combines with J gene TRBJ2-1; TRBD2 matches 8 bases. This CDR3 comprises 13 residues. Germline CDR1 and CDR2: SQVTM and ANQGSEA. Germline trimming cut 3 bases from V and 8 bases from J; bases unmatched to any gene: 6. CDR3 sequence (DNA): TGCAGCGTTGAGGAGCGGGAGAGGGATGAGCAGTTCTTC. Translated, it gives CSVEERERDEQFF.

Sample share makes this clonotype medium-sized. The V call is TRBV25-1, the J call TRBJ2-3; TRBD2 aligns across 9 bases. The CDR3 has 11 amino acids. CDR1 and CDR2 (germline): MGHDK, SYGVNS. With V trimmed by 2 bases and J by 14 bases, 2 bases remained unmatched. The CDR3 loop is CASSEAGGLYF. The CDR3 DNA is TGTGCCAGCAGTGAAGCGGGAGGGCTGTATTTT.

The V gene is TRBV4-3, the J gene TRBJ2-1; D is possibly TRBD2 (5 bases). The CDR3 is made up of 12 amino acids. V was pared by 1 base and J by 9 bases, with 7 bases between. Germline assignment: CDR1 LGHNA and CDR2 YSLEER. CDR3 loop: CASSQAGSEQFF. The CDR3 region has the DNA TGCGCCAGCAGCCAAGCTGGGAGTGAGCAGTTCTTC.

This clonotype ranks as medium-sized. The chain links TRBV24-1 to TRBJ2-5; D is uncertain. Germline CDR1 reads KGHDR; CDR2 reads SFDVKD. V lost 0 bases to trimming and J lost 1 base, with 2 bases between them. This CDR3 contains 13 residues. The CDR3 region has the DNA TGTGCCACCAGTGATTTGTTCCAAGAGACCCAGTACTTC. Residues: CATSDLFQETQYF.

In this sample, this clonotype turned up a few times. The gene calls are TRBV19 and TRBJ1-5; maybe TRBD1 (5 bases). Germline V lookup: CDR1 LNHDA, CDR2 SQIVND (reference sequence). The CDR3 covers 15 residues. Between the trimmed V and J ends, which lost 6 bases and 1 base, there was a span of 13 bases. The CDR3 bases are TGTGCCAGTAGCTCGACGGGGGTGAGCAATCAGCCCCAGCATTTT. Protein product: CASSSTGVSNQPQHF.

In this sample, this clonotype is medium-sized. V gene TRBV28 combines with J gene TRBJ2-5; tentative D call: TRBD1 (6 bases). The ends were cut back, 3 bases at V and 4 bases at J, with 12 bases in the middle. This CDR3 is 14 amino acids long. The germline gives CDR1 MDHEN, CDR2 SYDVKM. For the CDR3, the DNA is TGTGCCAGCAGTTTTCCCAGGGGTCGAGAGACCCAGTACTTC. Encoded protein: CASSFPRGRETQYF. Filled out from reference TRBV28 and TRBJ2-5, the complete variable domain reads DVKVTQSSRYLVKRTGEKVFLECVQDMDHENMFWYRQDPGLGLRLIYFSYDVKMKEKGDIPEGYSVSREKKERFSLILESASTNQTSMYLCASSFPRGRETQYFGPGTRLLVL.

This clonotype is medium-sized. CDR3 DNA sequence: TGTGCCAGCAGCCAAGATGGGGGTTTAAGGTATTTT. Its protein is CASSQDGGLRYF. J is TRBJ2-3 and V is TRBV4-2; tentatively, D is TRBD1 or TRBD2 (5 bases each). The CDR3 contains 12 residues. V was clipped by 0 bases and J by 14 bases, with 12 bases between them. Germline V CDR1 and CDR2: LGHNA, YNFKEQ.

By share, this clonotype ranks as medium-sized. The gene calls are TRBV12-3 or TRBV12-4 and TRBJ2-1; weak D call: TRBD2 (6 bases). V dropped 6 bases and J dropped 10 bases, with 10 bases sitting between them. This CDR3 contains 11 residues. Written as DNA, the CDR3 is TGTGCCAGCAGCGCGGGACCCGAGCAGTTCTTC. Amino acid sequence: CASSAGPEQFF.

By its share, this clonotype is medium-sized. The V gene is TRBV10-3, the J gene TRBJ2-1; D unclear. The CDR3 spans 12 residues. Germline lookup yields CDR1 ENHRY and CDR2 SYGVKD. V lost 11 bases and J lost 7, with 15 bases in between. CDR3 amino acids: CAVTRPPNEQFF. The CDR3 nucleotides are TGTGCCGTGACTCGGCCGCCTAATGAGCAGTTCTTC.

This clonotype is large (0.1 to 1%) by share. This chain connects TRBV27 to TRBJ2-7, with D possibly called TRBD1 or TRBD2 (6 bases each). The CDR3 is 15 amino acids. Germline V gene lookup returns CDR1 MNHEY and CDR2 SMNVEV (reference sequence). Trimming cost V 7 bases and J 0 bases, with 16 bases left between them. Here the CDR3 reads CASTSLGGSSYEQYF. The CDR3 coding sequence is TGTGCCAGCACTAGTTTAGGGGGGAGCTCCTACGAGCAGTACTTC.

By its share, this clonotype is large. The gene calls are TRBV12-3 or TRBV12-4 and TRBJ2-7; D is ambiguous. The CDR3 runs 13 residues. V was trimmed by 1 base and J by 3 bases, leaving 7 bases between them. The CDR3 coding sequence is TGTGCCAGCAGTTTAGTGGACCTCTACGAGCAGTACTTC. Its translation: CASSLVDLYEQYF.

This clonotype is medium-sized (0.01 to 0.1%) within its sample. The chain has TRBV9 and TRBJ2-1; D gene ambiguous. The germline gives CDR1 SGDLS, CDR2 YYNGEE. Deletions cut 0 bases from V and 8 bases from J, with 6 bases between. The CDR3 consists of 12 residues. The CDR3 spells CASSVGYDEQFF. CDR3 sequence (DNA): TGTGCCAGCAGCGTAGGTTACGATGAGCAGTTCTTC.

This clonotype rates as medium-sized. The rearrangement uses TRBV4-1 and TRBJ2-1, with D possibly TRBD2 on 6 matching bases. The germline V and J ends were trimmed by 1 base and 4 bases, with 11 bases remaining between them. Germline CDR1 and CDR2: MGHRA and YSYEKL. This CDR3 region has 15 residues. The CDR3 sequence: CASSQVADYYNEQFF. CDR3 in DNA: TGCGCCAGCAGCCAAGTTGCGGACTATTACAATGAGCAGTTCTTC.

This clonotype is labeled as large. The J gene is TRBJ2-7, the V gene TRBV5-1; a possible D gene is TRBD1 (6 bases). Trimming pared 3 bases from V and 3 bases from J, leaving 31 bases between. Germline CDR1 reads SGHRS; CDR2 reads YFSETQ. CDR3 length: 20 residues. CDR3 region: CASSSPKGQLDRWWGYEQYF. For the CDR3, the DNA is TGCGCCAGCAGCTCACCAAAAGGACAGCTCGACCGGTGGTGGGGCTACGAGCAGTACTTC. The entire variable domain, with the rest obtained from reference TRBV5-1 and TRBJ2-7, is as follows: KAGVTQTPRYLIKTRGQQVTLSCSPISGHRSVSWYQQTPGQGLQFLFEYFSETQRNKGNFPGRFSGRQFSNSRSEMNVSTLELGDSALYLCASSSPKGQLDRWWGYEQYFGPGTRLTVT.

The chain links TRBV14 to TRBJ2-1, with D perhaps assigned TRBD1 or TRBD2 (6 bases each). Germline V gene sequence: CDR1 SGHDN, CDR2 FVKESK. CDR3 length: 15 residues. Trimming took off 5 bases at V and 6 bases at J, with 17 bases between the two ends. CDR3 in amino acids: CASSSYGGPFNEQFF. The CDR3 region has the DNA TGTGCCAGCAGCTCGTATGGGGGGCCTTTCAATGAGCAGTTCTTC.

By share, this clonotype ranks as medium-sized. The rearrangement links TRBV9 to TRBJ2-7, with 8 positions matching TRBD2. The CDR3 extends over 14 amino acids. The trim removed 0 bases at V and 3 bases at J, leaving 2 bases unmatched. Germline V gene lookup returns CDR1 SGDLS and CDR2 YYNGEE. The CDR3 DNA is TGTGCCAGCAGCGTAGGGACTAGCTTCTACGAGCAGTACTTC. This codes for CASSVGTSFYEQYF.

This clonotype is labeled as medium-sized. The chain has TRBV12-3 or TRBV12-4 and TRBJ2-2; 8 bases align to TRBD2. V was pared by 7 bases and J by 3 bases, with 16 bases of the junction left unmatched. This CDR3 spans 18 amino acids. The CDR3 DNA reads as TGTGCCAGCATCTCACCCGCCGACGGGGGGGCAGACACCGGGGAGCTGTTTTTT. As protein: CASISPADGGADTGELFF.

The genes are TRBV7-9 and TRBJ2-5, with 8 positions matching TRBD1. Germline V CDR1 and CDR2: SEHNR, FQNEAQ (reference sequence). V lost 4 bases to trimming and J lost 5 bases; unmatched junction nucleotides: 30. The CDR3 consists of 22 residues. The CDR3 nucleotides read TGTGCCAGCAGCTACGGACAGGGAGGATATTTTAATCAACAAACTGTTTTGGAGACCCAGTACTTC. Its protein is CASSYGQGGYFNQQTVLETQYF.

By share, this clonotype ranks as medium-sized. The V gene is TRBV27, the J gene TRBJ2-5; 13 bases align to TRBD2. CDR1 and CDR2 from the germline V gene are MNHEY and SMNVEV (reference sequence). V was clipped by 4 bases and J by 5 bases; unmatched bases: 4. The CDR3 covers 15 residues. The CDR3, as DNA: TGTGCCAGCAGTTCCCAGACTAGCGGGAGGGAGACCCAGTACTTC. As protein: CASSSQTSGRETQYF.

In its sample, this clonotype is large (0.1 to 1%). The chain uses TRBV7-8 and TRBJ2-1; D is unresolved. There are 14 residues in the CDR3. V was pared by 1 base and J by 7 bases, with 11 bases between. The germline CDR1 and CDR2 sequences are SGHVS and FQNEAQ. The CDR3 loop is CASSLGRMWNEQFF. The CDR3 region has the DNA TGTGCCAGCAGCTTAGGCCGAATGTGGAATGAGCAGTTCTTC. The full variable domain, completed using reference TRBV7-8 and TRBJ2-1, is GAGVSQSPRYKVAKRGQDVALRCDPISGHVSLFWYQQALGQGPEFLTYFQNEAQLDKSGLPSDRFFAERPEGSVSTLKIQRTQQEDSAVYLCASSLGRMWNEQFFGPGTRLTVL.

This clonotype is labeled medium-sized. V gene TRBV6-6 combines with J gene TRBJ1-3; possible D gene TRBD1, 5 bases. Trimming pared 6 bases from V and 0 bases from J, leaving 15 bases between. Germline values: CDR1 MNHNY, CDR2 SVGAGI (reference sequence). The CDR3 spans 16 residues. CDR3 region: CASSQPSQVSGNTIYF. The CDR3 DNA reads as TGTGCCAGCAGCCAACCCTCACAGGTCTCTGGAAACACCATATATTTT.